One sample yielded the 8 T cell receptor beta chains listed below, sequenced in a study of cytotoxic CD8 clonotypes in ibrutinib-treated CLL. The protocol was immunoSEQ multiplex PCR, while the TCRdb copy is restricted to in-frame clones and leaves out a portion. The profile shows about 200,000 clones, approximately 68% of them singletons. This specimen was PBMCs, taken after 24 months of ibrutinib treatment. These receptors all stem from a human donor with chronic lymphocytic leukemia.

A few counts support this clone. V is TRBV29-1 and J is TRBJ2-7, with 12 bases aligning to TRBD2. The germline gives CDR1 SQVTM, CDR2 ANQGSEA. The CDR3 covers 14 residues. The junction had 4 bases not matched to a gene; V was cut back by 6 bases and J by 1 base. The CDR3 loop reads CSVKLAGGSYEQYF. In DNA form, the CDR3 reads TGCAGCGTCAAACTAGCGGGAGGATCCTACGAGCAGTACTTC.

The CDR3 here is CASSQDLLGPYYGYTF. The CDR3 DNA is TGCGCCAGCAGCCAAGATCTATTGGGGCCATACTATGGCTACACCTTC. The genes are TRBV4-1 and TRBJ1-2; the D gene is possibly TRBD1 (5 bases). With 0 bases removed from V and 3 bases from J, the gap between germline ends came to 14 bases. CDR3 size: 16 residues. Germline V lookup: CDR1 MGHRA, CDR2 YSYEKL.

The chain links TRBV9 to TRBJ2-3; D is perhaps TRBD2 (6 bases). The V end was cut by 4 bases, the J end by 2 bases, with 20 bases between. CDR1 and CDR2 (germline): SGDLS, YYNGEE. CDR3 length: 17 amino acids. CDR3 region: CASSPHWAGRSTDTQYF. The CDR3 coding sequence is TGTGCCAGCAGCCCCCACTGGGCGGGAAGGTCCACAGATACGCAGTATTTT. The entire variable domain, with the rest obtained from reference TRBV9 and TRBJ2-3, is as follows: DSGVTQTPKHLITATGQRVTLRCSPRSGDLSVYWYQQSLDQGLQFLIQYYNGEERAKGNILERFSAQQFPDLHSELNLSSLELGDSALYFCASSPHWAGRSTDTQYFGPGTRLTVL.

The chain couples TRBV7-2 to TRBJ2-1; 7 bases map to TRBD2. Germline-derived CDR1 and CDR2 are SGHTA and FQGNSA. This CDR3 has 13 amino acids. After removal of 1 base from V and 11 bases from J, the junction contained 5 bases not matched to a gene. CDR3 sequence (DNA): TGTGCCAGCAGCTTAGTTTCGGGAGGTCAGCAGTTCTTC. Translated, it gives CASSLVSGGQQFF.

This rearrangement joins TRBV5-5 to TRBJ2-5; D might be TRBD2 (5 bases). Looked up from germline, CDR1 is SGHKS and CDR2 is YYEKEE (reference sequence). Trimming stripped 3 bases from V and 1 base from J, with 10 bases between. The CDR3 contains 14 residues. The CDR3 sequence: CASSSGWTQETQYF. DNA of the CDR3: TGTGCCAGCAGCTCGGGGTGGACCCAAGAGACCCAGTACTTC.

The genes are TRBV4-3 and TRBJ2-1, with 10 positions matching TRBD2. Germline V CDR1 and CDR2: LGHNA, YSLEER. Trimming cost V 1 base and J 0 bases; bases outside gene matches: 3. This CDR3 spans 17 amino acids. The CDR3 region has the DNA TGCGCCAGCAGCCAAGTAGGACTAGCGGACTCCTACAATGAGCAGTTCTTC. Translating it yields CASSQVGLADSYNEQFF.

The chain couples TRBV7-6 to TRBJ2-7; D unresolved. The germline V and J ends were trimmed by 0 bases and 1 base, with 10 bases remaining between them. In germline, CDR1 is SGHVS, CDR2 FNYEAQ. CDR3 size: 15 residues. CDR3 coding DNA: TGTGCCAGCAGCTTAGCGGTCTCAGCTTCCTACGAGCAGTACTTC. Protein: CASSLAVSASYEQYF.

A remark on this clone: At one boundary the junction diverges from the germline segment, which might be a read error. The identical CDR3 is also encoded by other nucleotide sequences in the sample. This chain joins TRBV11-2 and TRBJ2-5, with no clear D. CDR1 is SGHAT and CDR2 is FQNNGV in the germline V gene. This CDR3 is built from 14 residues. The CDR3 here is CASSLGIYQETQYF. CDR3 in DNA: TGTGCCAGCAGCTTAGGGATTTACCAGGAGACCCAGTACTTC. The full variable domain, completed using reference TRBV11-2 and TRBJ2-5, is EAGVAQSPRYKIIEKRQSVAFWCNPISGHATLYWYQQILGQGPKLLIQFQNNGVVDDSQLPKDRFSAERLKGVDSTLKIQPAKLEDSAVYLCASSLGIYQETQYFGPGTRLLVL.